This T cell receptor (beta chain) was profiled in a study of blood T cell repertoires in COVID-19. Using immunoSEQ multiplex PCR, the repertoire was profiled, and TCRdb retains in-frame clones only, with some absent. Among roughly 500,000 clones listed, 75% to 90% were seen once. Trimming pared 4 bases from V and 14 bases from J, leaving 16 bases between. The CDR3 spans 12 residues. Looked up from germline, CDR1 is SGHDT and CDR2 is YYEEEE. The TCR sequence derives from a human donor in a cohort sampled during active COVID-19. The sample consisted of peripheral blood. This chain links TRBV5-6 with TRBJ2-4; possibly TRBD2 for D (5 bases). The CDR3 reads CASSPSAGPEYF. The CDR3 coding sequence is TGTGCCAGCAGCCCGAGTGCGGGCCCAGAGTACTTC. Full variable domain (missing parts from reference TRBV5-6 and TRBJ2-4): DAGVTQSPTHLIKTRGQQVTLRCSPKSGHDTVSWYQQALGQGPQFIFQYYEEEERQRGNFPDRFSGHQFPNYSSELNVNALLLGDSALYLCASSPSAGPEYFGAGTRLSVL.